Detailed here is one TCR beta chain. Per the original data handling: By means of reference gene primer amplification, nucleated cell counts were estimated. Only in-frame clones appear in the TCRdb table, and some are missing; sequencing was by immunoSEQ multiplex PCR. V, J and clone size are taken as reported in that table, and D and trimming were inferred from the DNA itself. The data contain about 42,000 clones, over 75% of them seen just once; the ten biggest clones take up around 8.3%. This record belongs to a study of blood T cell repertoires in COVID-19. Study details: Collection of acute and convalescent COVID-19 samples took place in the United States, Italy and Spain. PBMCs, B-cell-depleted T cells, or T cells were the source of the cDNA or gDNA that made up the material.

This TCR was sampled from a man aged 30 to 39 with active or convalescent COVID-19. The specimen sequenced was peripheral blood.

DNA of the CDR3: TGTGCCAGCAGCCAAGGGTTTAGCGGGGCGGATACGCAGTATTTT. Encoded protein: CASSQGFSGADTQYF. This chain uses TRBV3-1 (or the pseudogene TRBV3-2) with TRBJ2-3; TRBD2 matches 8 bases. Germline V gene sequence: CDR1 LGHDT, CDR2 YNNKEL (reference sequence). V lost 1 base, J lost 6 bases, and 6 bases stayed unmatched. The CDR3 spans 15 residues.